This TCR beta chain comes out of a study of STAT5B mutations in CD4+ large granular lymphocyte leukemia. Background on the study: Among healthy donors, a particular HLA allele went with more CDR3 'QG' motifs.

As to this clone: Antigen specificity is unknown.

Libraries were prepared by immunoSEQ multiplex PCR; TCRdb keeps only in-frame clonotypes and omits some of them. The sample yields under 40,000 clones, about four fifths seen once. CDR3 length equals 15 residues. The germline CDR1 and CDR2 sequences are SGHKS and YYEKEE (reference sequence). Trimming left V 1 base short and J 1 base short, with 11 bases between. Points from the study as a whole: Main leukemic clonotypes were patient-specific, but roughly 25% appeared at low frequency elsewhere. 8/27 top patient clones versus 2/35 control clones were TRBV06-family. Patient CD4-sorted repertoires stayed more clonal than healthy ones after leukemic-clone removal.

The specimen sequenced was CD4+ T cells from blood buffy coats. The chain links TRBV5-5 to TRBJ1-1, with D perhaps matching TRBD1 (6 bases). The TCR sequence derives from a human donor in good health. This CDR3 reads CASSLSGVSNTEAFF. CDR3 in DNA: TGTGCCAGCAGCTTGTCAGGGGTCTCGAACACTGAAGCTTTCTTT.